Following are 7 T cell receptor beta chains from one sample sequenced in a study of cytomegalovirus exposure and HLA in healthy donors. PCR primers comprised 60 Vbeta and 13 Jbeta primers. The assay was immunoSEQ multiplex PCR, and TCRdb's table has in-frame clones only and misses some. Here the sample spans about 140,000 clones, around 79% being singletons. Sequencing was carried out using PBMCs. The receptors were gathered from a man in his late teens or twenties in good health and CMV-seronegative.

DNA for the CDR3: TGTGCCAGCAGCTGGGGGGACCAACAAGAGACCCAGTACTTC. It translates to CASSWGDQQETQYF. V usage is TRBV5-4 and J usage is TRBJ2-5, with TRBD2 as a possible D gene (6 bases). The germline V gene encodes CDR1 SGHNT and CDR2 YYREEE (reference sequence). The CDR3 consists of 14 residues. V gave up 3 bases and J gave up 2 bases, with 11 bases separating them.

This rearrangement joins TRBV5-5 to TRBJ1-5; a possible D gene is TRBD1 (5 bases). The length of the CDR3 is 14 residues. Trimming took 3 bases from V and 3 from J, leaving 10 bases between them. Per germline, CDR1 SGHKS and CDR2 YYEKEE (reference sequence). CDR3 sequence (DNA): TGTGCCAGCAGCTGGGGACTGACCAATCAGCCCCAGCATTTT. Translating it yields CASSWGLTNQPQHF.

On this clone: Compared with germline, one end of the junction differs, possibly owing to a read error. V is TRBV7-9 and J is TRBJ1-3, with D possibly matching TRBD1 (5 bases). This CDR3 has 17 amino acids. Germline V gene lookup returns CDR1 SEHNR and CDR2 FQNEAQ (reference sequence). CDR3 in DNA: TGTTCCAGCAGCCAGGGCCGAAGACAGACCTCTGGAAACACCATATATTTT. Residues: CSSSQGRRQTSGNTIYF.

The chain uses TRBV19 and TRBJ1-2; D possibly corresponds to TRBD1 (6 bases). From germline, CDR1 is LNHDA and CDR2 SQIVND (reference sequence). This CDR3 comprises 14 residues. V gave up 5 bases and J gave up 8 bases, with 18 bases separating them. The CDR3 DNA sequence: TGTGCCAGTAGTCTACCACAGGGTAAGAAGGGCTACACCTTC. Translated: CASSLPQGKKGYTF.

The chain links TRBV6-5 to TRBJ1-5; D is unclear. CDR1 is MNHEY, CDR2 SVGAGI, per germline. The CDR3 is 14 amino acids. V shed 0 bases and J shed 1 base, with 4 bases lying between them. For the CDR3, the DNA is TGTGCCAGCAGTTACTCGAGGAGCAATCAGCCCCAGCATTTT. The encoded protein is CASSYSRSNQPQHF.

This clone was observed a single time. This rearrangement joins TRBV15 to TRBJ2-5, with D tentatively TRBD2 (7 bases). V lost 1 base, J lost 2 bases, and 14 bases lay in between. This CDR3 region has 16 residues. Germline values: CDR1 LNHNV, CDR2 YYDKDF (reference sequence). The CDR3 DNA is TGTGCCACCAGCAGAGTGTTGGGAGGGGGGCAAGAGACCCAGTACTTC. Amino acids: CATSRVLGGGQETQYF. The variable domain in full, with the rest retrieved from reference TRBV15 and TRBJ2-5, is DAMVIQNPRYQVTQFGKPVTLSCSQTLNHNVMYWYQQKSSQAPKLLFHYYDKDFNNEADTPDNFQSRRPNTSFCFLDIRSPGLGDTAMYLCATSRVLGGGQETQYFGPGTRLLVL.

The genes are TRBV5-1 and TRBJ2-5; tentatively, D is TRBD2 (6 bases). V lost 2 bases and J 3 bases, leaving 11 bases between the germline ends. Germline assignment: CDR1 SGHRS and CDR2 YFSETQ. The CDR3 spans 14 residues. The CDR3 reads CASSFGGGKETQYF. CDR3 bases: TGCGCCAGCAGCTTCGGTGGAGGGAAAGAGACCCAGTACTTC.